This is a list of T cell receptor beta chains from one sample in a study of vaccination and CD4 T cells after COVID-19. TCRdb independently ran MiXCR on the PCR reads; one entry per CDR3 protein. The table has around 13,000 distinct CDR3 sequences, approximately 56% seen once. Antigens for these TCRs are unknown. Sequenced material: CD4+ T cells from blood, cultured in vitro. The receptors originated from a human donor who had recovered from COVID-19. The CDR3 runs from the conserved cysteine through the conserved F or W. A D gene is named only where the DNA matches it firmly. Expanded clones are given a class, and other clones once, few, many or no size at all.

NA	few	TRBV2	TRBJ2-2	CASSWEHPGELFF	TGTGCCAGCTCATGGGAGCATCCCGGGGAGCTGTTTTTT
NA	few	TRBV21-1	TRBJ1-3	CASIANSGNTIYF	TGTGCCAGCATTGCCAACTCTGGAAACACCATATATTTT
NA	NA	TRBV7-2	TRBJ1-4	CASSTNREFNEKLFF	TGTGCCAGCAGCACCAACAGGGAGTTTAATGAAAAACTGTTTTTT
NA	NA	TRBV20-1	TRBJ1-1	CSASSGQNAEAFF	TGCAGTGCTAGCTCTGGACAGAACGCTGAAGCTTTCTTT
NA	few	TRBV7-7	TRBJ1-1	CASSPLVGDTEAFF	TGTGCCAGCAGCCCTTTAGTGGGGGACACTGAAGCTTTCTTT
NA	few	TRBV6-2/TRBV6-3	TRBJ2-1	CASGAVSYNEQFF	TGTGCCAGCGGGGCGGTATCCTACAATGAGCAGTTCTTC
TRBD1	medium-sized	TRBV24-1	TRBJ1-2	CATSDETGDGYGYTF	TGTGCCACCAGTGACGAGACAGGGGACGGCTATGGCTACACCTTC
TRBD2	NA	TRBV7-9	TRBJ2-6	CASSEPGLAVYSGANVLTF	TGTGCCAGCAGCGAGCCGGGACTAGCGGTTTACTCTGGGGCCAACGTCCTGACTTTC
NA	NA	TRBV7-9	TRBJ2-3	CASSLGLATDTQYF	TGTGCCAGCAGCTTAGGGCTTGCCACAGATACGCAGTATTTT
NA	NA	TRBV6-2/TRBV6-3	TRBJ1-6	CASTWPNYNSPLHF	TGTGCCAGCACCTGGCCCAACTATAATTCACCCCTCCACTTT
TRBD1	NA	TRBV20-1	TRBJ2-7	CSARDHHRGLYEQYF	TGCAGTGCTAGAGATCATCATAGGGGGCTTTACGAGCAGTACTTC
TRBD2	NA	TRBV20-1	TRBJ2-3	CSEGTLADYTDTQYF	TGCAGTGAGGGAACCCTAGCGGACTACACAGATACGCAGTATTTT
TRBD1	NA	TRBV6-1	TRBJ1-1	CASSRAGTGGWEAFF	TGTGCCAGCAGCCGCGCCGGGACAGGGGGCTGGGAAGCTTTCTTT
TRBD1	few	TRBV6-4	TRBJ1-2	CASSTGTGEGYTF	TGTGCCAGCAGTACCGGGACAGGGGAGGGCTACACCTTC
NA	few	TRBV5-1	TRBJ1-1	CASSLSLSNTEAFF	TGCGCCAGCAGCTTGTCCCTTTCGAACACTGAAGCTTTCTTT